One sample yielded the 17 T cell receptor beta chains listed below, sequenced in a study of vaccination and CD4 T cells after COVID-19. These receptors have no known antigen. Sequencing of DNA taken from cultured CD4+ T cells relied on the Oncomine TCR Beta short-read assay. From the PCR reads, TCRdb called clonotypes with MiXCR, one entry per CDR3 protein. This table holds around 20,000 distinct CDR3 sequences, 44% found once. As to time point: late sampling 161 to 241 days after vaccination in three convalescent patients. As to treatment: approximately 10-day PBMC culture with coronavirus spike peptide pools or control peptides (ViraFEST assay). Specimen: CD4+ T cells from blood, cultured in vitro, collected about 7 months after SARS-CoV-2 vaccination. These receptors originate from a human donor who had recovered from COVID-19.

The V call is TRBV15, the J call TRBJ2-1, with 8 bases fitting TRBD2. The trim removed 0 bases at V and 10 bases at J, leaving 5 bases unmatched. CDR1 is LNHNV, CDR2 YYDKDF, per germline (reference sequence). CDR3 length: 14 amino acids. The CDR3 bases are TGTGCCACCAGCAGAGACTGGACTAGCCAAGAGCAGTTCTTC. Protein product: CATSRDWTSQEQFF. The whole variable domain, remainder taken from reference TRBV15 and TRBJ2-1, is DAMVIQNPRYQVTQFGKPVTLSCSQTLNHNVMYWYQQKSSQAPKLLFHYYDKDFNNEADTPDNFQSRRPNTSFCFLDIRSPGLGDTAMYLCATSRDWTSQEQFFGPGTRLTVL.

This clonotype was observed a few times. The chain has TRBV20-1 and TRBJ1-2; a possible D gene is TRBD1 (5 bases). From germline, CDR1 is DFQATT and CDR2 SNEGSKA (reference sequence). This CDR3 contains 13 residues. The germline V and J ends were trimmed by 6 bases and 3 bases, with 14 bases remaining between them. The CDR3 loop is CSAGTVPDYGYTF. CDR3 sequence (DNA): TGCAGTGCCGGGACGGTTCCTGACTATGGCTACACCTTC.

This chain uses TRBV18 with TRBJ2-7; D is possibly TRBD1 (5 bases). This CDR3 is 15 amino acids long. Germline V gives CDR1 KGHSH, CDR2 LQKENI. V lost 5 bases, J lost 2 bases, and 16 bases lay in between. This CDR3 reads CASSATTTVPYEQYF. In DNA form, the CDR3 reads TGTGCCAGCTCAGCTACGACGACAGTTCCCTACGAGCAGTACTTC.

The V gene is TRBV15, the J gene TRBJ1-5; D is unresolved. The CDR3 length is 13 residues. The V end was cut by 0 bases, the J end by 5 bases, with 5 bases between. The germline gives CDR1 LNHNV, CDR2 YYDKDF (reference sequence). This chain's CDR3 is CATSRDRHQPQHF. CDR3 coding DNA: TGTGCCACCAGCAGAGATAGGCATCAGCCCCAGCATTTT. Drawing the rest from reference TRBV15 and TRBJ1-5, the complete variable domain is DAMVIQNPRYQVTQFGKPVTLSCSQTLNHNVMYWYQQKSSQAPKLLFHYYDKDFNNEADTPDNFQSRRPNTSFCFLDIRSPGLGDTAMYLCATSRDRHQPQHFGDGTRLSIL.

V and J are TRBV7-9 and TRBJ1-5; tentatively, D is TRBD1 (5 bases). Trimming shortened V by 5 bases and J by 3 bases, and 14 bases separated the two germline ends. The germline CDR1 and CDR2 sequences are SEHNR and FQNEAQ (reference sequence). The CDR3 runs 15 residues. For the CDR3, the DNA is TGTGCCAGCAGCCCTGGGACCTTCAACAATCAGCCCCAGCATTTT. This gives the protein CASSPGTFNNQPQHF.

A few counts support this clonotype. The chain recombines TRBV7-2 with TRBJ2-5, with 14 bases lining up with TRBD2. This CDR3 has 18 residues. CDR1 and CDR2 (germline): SGHTA, FQGNSA. With V trimmed by 5 bases and J by 4 bases, 12 bases remained unmatched. The CDR3 sequence is CASSRGTSGSGAGETQYF. Written as DNA, the CDR3 is TGTGCCAGCAGCCGAGGGACTAGCGGGAGTGGGGCCGGAGAGACCCAGTACTTC.

The chain joins TRBV7-2 to TRBJ2-7; TRBD1 is a possible D gene (6 bases). There are 15 residues in the CDR3. With 5 bases removed from V and 2 bases from J, the gap between germline ends came to 16 bases. Germline values: CDR1 SGHTA, CDR2 FQGNSA. CDR3 nucleotide sequence: TGTGCCAGCAGCAATAGTAGGACAGCAACCTACGAGCAGTACTTC. Protein product: CASSNSRTATYEQYF.

The rearrangement joins TRBV6-1 to TRBJ1-1; D is unclear. Trimming left V 5 bases short and J 4 bases short, with 11 bases between. Germline assignment: CDR1 MNHNS and CDR2 SASEGT. The CDR3 is 13 amino acids. CDR3 in amino acids: CASSPRGGTEAFF. The CDR3 DNA follows: TGTGCCAGCAGTCCTCGGGGAGGCACTGAAGCTTTCTTT.

The chain uses TRBV20-1 and TRBJ1-5, with D possibly being TRBD1 (6 bases). CDR1 and CDR2 (germline): DFQATT, SNEGSKA (reference sequence). Trimming left V 5 bases short and J 3 bases short, with 11 bases between. The CDR3 loop spans 13 amino acids. In DNA form, the CDR3 reads TGCAGTGCTGAAACAGGGAACAATCAGCCCCAGCATTTT. It codes for CSAETGNNQPQHF.

V gene TRBV5-1 combines with J gene TRBJ2-5, with D perhaps TRBD1 or TRBD2 (5 bases each). Trimming took 0 bases from V and 5 from J, leaving 11 bases between them. Germline CDR1 reads SGHRS; CDR2 reads YFSETQ. CDR3 length: 14 residues. CDR3 coding DNA: TGCGCCAGCAGCTTGGCGGGACCGGGGGAGACCCAGTACTTC. As protein: CASSLAGPGETQYF.

There are a few counts of this clonotype. The chain links TRBV6-1 to TRBJ1-5; weak D call: TRBD1 (5 bases). The CDR3 is 16 residues long. The germline V gene encodes CDR1 MNHNS and CDR2 SASEGT. V shed 2 bases and J shed 0 bases, with 11 bases lying between them. In nucleotides, the CDR3 is TGTGCCAGCAGTGAACGCGGGGCAATTAGCAATCAGCCCCAGCATTTT. Residues: CASSERGAISNQPQHF.

This clonotype was detected a few times. The chain carries TRBV10-1 and TRBJ2-3, with D possibly being TRBD1 or TRBD2 (6 bases each). Trimming removed 9 bases from V and 2 bases from J, with 12 bases in between. The CDR3 extends over 13 amino acids. Germline V lookup: CDR1 WNHNN, CDR2 SYGVQD (reference sequence). CDR3: CASPWGATDTQYF. DNA of the CDR3: TGCGCCAGTCCCTGGGGGGCCACAGATACGCAGTATTTT.

The rearrangement uses TRBV2 and TRBJ2-5; D gene ambiguous. CDR3 size: 11 residues. V was clipped by 6 bases and J by 6 bases, with 8 bases between them. Germline V gives CDR1 SNHLY, CDR2 FYNNEI. CDR3 amino acids: CASSQSKTQYF. The CDR3 nucleotides are TGTGCCAGCAGCCAGAGTAAGACCCAGTACTTC.

This clonotype was observed once. The chain uses TRBV7-2 and TRBJ2-7; D unclear. The V end was cut by 6 bases, the J end by 2 bases, with 14 bases between. CDR3 length equals 14 residues. Germline lookup yields CDR1 SGHTA and CDR2 FQGNSA. CDR3 residues: CASRAPVYPYEQYF. CDR3 sequence (DNA): TGTGCCAGCAGGGCCCCGGTTTATCCCTACGAGCAGTACTTC.

This chain links TRBV11-2 with TRBJ2-5; 11 bases line up with TRBD2. This CDR3 has 14 residues. The J segment lost 4 bases and the V segment lost 5 bases, leaving 3 bases of the junction unmatched. Germline lookup yields CDR1 SGHAT and CDR2 FQNNGV. This CDR3 reads CASSPGLAGETQYF. In DNA, the CDR3 is TGTGCCAGCAGCCCTGGACTAGCGGGAGAGACCCAGTACTTC.

The chain recombines TRBV24-1 with TRBJ2-3, with 7 bases identical to TRBD1. Germline CDR1 and CDR2: KGHDR and SFDVKD. With 9 bases clipped from V and 2 bases from J, the junction kept 7 bases outside the gene matches. This CDR3 region has 14 residues. In DNA, the CDR3 is TGTGCCACCGCATGGACAGGAGACACAGATACGCAGTATTTT. Translation: CATAWTGDTDTQYF.

This clonotype was picked up a small number of times. This chain links TRBV2 with TRBJ1-5, with a tentative D call TRBD1 (5 bases). The CDR3 loop spans 16 amino acids. Germline lookup yields CDR1 SNHLY and CDR2 FYNNEI. V was trimmed by 1 base and J by 6 bases, leaving 16 bases between them. The CDR3 bases are TGTGCCAGCAGTGAAGGTCTAGGGGCGGGGGGTCAGCCCCAGCATTTT. This sequence encodes CASSEGLGAGGQPQHF.